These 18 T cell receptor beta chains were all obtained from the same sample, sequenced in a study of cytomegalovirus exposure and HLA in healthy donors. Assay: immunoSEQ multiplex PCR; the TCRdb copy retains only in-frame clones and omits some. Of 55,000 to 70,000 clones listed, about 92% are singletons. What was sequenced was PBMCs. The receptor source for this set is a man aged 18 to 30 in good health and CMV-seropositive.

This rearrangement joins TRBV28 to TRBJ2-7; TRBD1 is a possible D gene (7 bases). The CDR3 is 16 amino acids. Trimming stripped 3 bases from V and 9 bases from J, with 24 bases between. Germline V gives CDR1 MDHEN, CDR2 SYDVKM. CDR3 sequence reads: CASSFRDLSRDRRQYF. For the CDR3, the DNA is TGTGCCAGCAGTTTCAGGGATCTATCGCGGGACAGAAGGCAGTACTTC.

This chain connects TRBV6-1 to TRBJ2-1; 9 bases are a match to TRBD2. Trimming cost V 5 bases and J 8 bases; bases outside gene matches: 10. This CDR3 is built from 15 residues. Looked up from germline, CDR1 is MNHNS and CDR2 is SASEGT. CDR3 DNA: TGTGCCAGCAGTAAGACTAGCGGCTCCCCGGATGAGCAGTTCTTC. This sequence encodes CASSKTSGSPDEQFF.

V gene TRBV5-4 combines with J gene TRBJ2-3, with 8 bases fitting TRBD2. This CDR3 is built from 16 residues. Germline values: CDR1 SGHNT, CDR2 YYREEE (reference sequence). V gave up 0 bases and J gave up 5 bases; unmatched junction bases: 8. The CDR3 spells CASSLVGTSLVDTQYF. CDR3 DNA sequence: TGTGCCAGCAGCTTGGTGGGGACTAGTTTGGTAGATACGCAGTATTTT.

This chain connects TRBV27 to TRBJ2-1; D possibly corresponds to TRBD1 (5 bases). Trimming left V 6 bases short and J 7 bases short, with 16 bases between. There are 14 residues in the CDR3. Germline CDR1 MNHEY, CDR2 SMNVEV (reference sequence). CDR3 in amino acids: CASSPPIGVNEQFF. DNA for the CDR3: TGTGCCAGCAGCCCACCTATAGGGGTTAATGAGCAGTTCTTC.

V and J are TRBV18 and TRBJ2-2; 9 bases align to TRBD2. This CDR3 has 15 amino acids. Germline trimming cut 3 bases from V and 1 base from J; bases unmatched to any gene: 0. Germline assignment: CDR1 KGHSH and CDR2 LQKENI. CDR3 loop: CASSPSGRNTGELFF. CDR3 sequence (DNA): TGTGCCAGCTCACCTAGCGGGAGGAACACCGGGGAGCTGTTTTTT.

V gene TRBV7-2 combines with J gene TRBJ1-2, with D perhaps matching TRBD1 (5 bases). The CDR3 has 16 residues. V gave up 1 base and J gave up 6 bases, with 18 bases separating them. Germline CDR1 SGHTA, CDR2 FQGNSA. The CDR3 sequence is CASSLGYRQGLDGYTF. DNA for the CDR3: TGTGCCAGCAGCTTAGGATACAGGCAGGGTTTGGATGGCTACACCTTC.

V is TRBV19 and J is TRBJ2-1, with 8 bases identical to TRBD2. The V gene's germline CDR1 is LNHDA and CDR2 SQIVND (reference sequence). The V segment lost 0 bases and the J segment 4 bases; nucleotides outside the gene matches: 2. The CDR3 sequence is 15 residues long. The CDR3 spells CASSIDLAGYNEQFF. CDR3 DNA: TGTGCCAGTAGTATAGACTTAGCGGGGTACAATGAGCAGTTCTTC.

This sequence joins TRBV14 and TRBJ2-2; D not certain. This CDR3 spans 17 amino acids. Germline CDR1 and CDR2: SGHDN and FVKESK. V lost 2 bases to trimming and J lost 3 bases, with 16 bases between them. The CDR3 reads CASSQTQTYSYTGELFF. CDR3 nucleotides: TGTGCCAGCAGCCAAACACAGACCTACTCTTACACCGGGGAGCTGTTTTTT.

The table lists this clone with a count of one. CDR3 nucleotides: TGTGCCAGCAGACCCACAGGGGAGAACACTGAAGCTTTCTTT. Translation gives CASRPTGENTEAFF. The chain links TRBV7-9 to TRBJ1-1, with TRBD1 matching over 7 bases. V trimming: 6 bases; J trimming: 1 base; junction bases outside the gene matches: 5. The germline V gene encodes CDR1 SEHNR and CDR2 FQNEAQ (reference sequence). This CDR3 is built from 14 residues.

The CDR3 protein is CASRGKGTSGNQGTDTQYF. DNA for the CDR3: TGCGCCAGCAGGGGAAAAGGCACTAGCGGTAATCAGGGCACAGATACGCAGTATTTT. This chain joins TRBV5-1 and TRBJ2-3, with 8 bases fitting TRBD2. Germline V gene data show CDR1 as SGHRS and CDR2 as YFSETQ. With V trimmed by 5 bases and J by 1 base, 18 bases remained unmatched. The CDR3 runs to 19 residues.

CDR3 sequence (DNA): TGTGCCAGCAGCCGCCGACAGGGGAACACTGAAGCTTTCTTT. Translated: CASSRRQGNTEAFF. The V gene is TRBV14, the J gene TRBJ1-1, with 7 nucleotides matching TRBD1. Losses at the gene ends were 4 bases for V and 1 base for J; bases not matched to a gene: 3. The CDR3 contains 14 residues. Germline V gene data show CDR1 as SGHDN and CDR2 as FVKESK. Variable domain in full (rest from reference TRBV14 and TRBJ1-1): EAGVTQFPSHSVIEKGQTVTLRCDPISGHDNLYWYRRVMGKEIKFLLHFVKESKQDESGMPNNRFLAERTGGTYSTLKVQPAELEDSGVYFCASSRRQGNTEAFFGQGTRLTVV.

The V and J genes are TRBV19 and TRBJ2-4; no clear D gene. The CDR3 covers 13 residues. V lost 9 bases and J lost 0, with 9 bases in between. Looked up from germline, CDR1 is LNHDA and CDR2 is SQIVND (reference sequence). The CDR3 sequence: CASRAAAKNIQYF. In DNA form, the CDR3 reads TGTGCCAGCCGAGCCGCAGCCAAAAACATTCAGTACTTC.

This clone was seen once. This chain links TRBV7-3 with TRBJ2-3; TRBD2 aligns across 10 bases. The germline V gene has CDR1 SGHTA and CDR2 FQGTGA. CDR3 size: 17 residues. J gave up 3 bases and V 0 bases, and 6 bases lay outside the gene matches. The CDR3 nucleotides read TGTGCCAGCAGCTTAACATCAGCGGGAGGGTTTACAGATACGCAGTATTTT. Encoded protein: CASSLTSAGGFTDTQYF.

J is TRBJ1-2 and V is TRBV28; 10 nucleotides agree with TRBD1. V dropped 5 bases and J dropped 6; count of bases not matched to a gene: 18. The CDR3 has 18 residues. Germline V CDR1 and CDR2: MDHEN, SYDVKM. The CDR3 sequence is CASSVETGQGISANGYTF. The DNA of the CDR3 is TGTGCCAGCAGTGTGGAGACGGGACAGGGGATTTCTGCTAATGGCTACACCTTC.

The CDR3 is CASSYESYEQYF. For the CDR3, the DNA is TGTGCCAGCAGTTACGAGAGCTACGAGCAGTACTTC. The chain is built from TRBV6-6 and TRBJ2-7; D is ambiguous. Trimming pared 2 bases from V and 3 bases from J, leaving 5 bases between. Germline CDR1 and CDR2: MNHNY and SVGAGI (reference sequence). The CDR3 extends over 12 amino acids.

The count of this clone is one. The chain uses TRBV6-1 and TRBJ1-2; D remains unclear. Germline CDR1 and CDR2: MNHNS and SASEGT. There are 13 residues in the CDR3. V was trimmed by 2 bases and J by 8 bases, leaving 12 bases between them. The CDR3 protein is CASSEHGGEGYTF. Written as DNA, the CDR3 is TGTGCCAGCAGTGAACATGGAGGTGAAGGCTACACCTTC.

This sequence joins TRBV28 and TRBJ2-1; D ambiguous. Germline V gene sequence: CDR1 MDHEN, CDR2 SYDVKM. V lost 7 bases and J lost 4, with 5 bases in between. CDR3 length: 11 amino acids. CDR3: CASTQYNEQFF. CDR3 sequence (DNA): TGTGCCAGCACCCAGTACAATGAGCAGTTCTTC. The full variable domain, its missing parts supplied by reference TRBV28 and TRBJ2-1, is DVKVTQSSRYLVKRTGEKVFLECVQDMDHENMFWYRQDPGLGLRLIYFSYDVKMKEKGDIPEGYSVSREKKERFSLILESASTNQTSMYLCASTQYNEQFFGPGTRLTVL.

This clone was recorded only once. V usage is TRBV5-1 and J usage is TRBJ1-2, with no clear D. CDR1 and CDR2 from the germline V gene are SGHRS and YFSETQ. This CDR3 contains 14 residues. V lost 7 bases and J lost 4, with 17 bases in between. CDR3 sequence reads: CASSTLRVGYGYTF. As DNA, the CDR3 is TGCGCCAGCTCAACGCTTCGGGTGGGCTATGGCTACACCTTC.